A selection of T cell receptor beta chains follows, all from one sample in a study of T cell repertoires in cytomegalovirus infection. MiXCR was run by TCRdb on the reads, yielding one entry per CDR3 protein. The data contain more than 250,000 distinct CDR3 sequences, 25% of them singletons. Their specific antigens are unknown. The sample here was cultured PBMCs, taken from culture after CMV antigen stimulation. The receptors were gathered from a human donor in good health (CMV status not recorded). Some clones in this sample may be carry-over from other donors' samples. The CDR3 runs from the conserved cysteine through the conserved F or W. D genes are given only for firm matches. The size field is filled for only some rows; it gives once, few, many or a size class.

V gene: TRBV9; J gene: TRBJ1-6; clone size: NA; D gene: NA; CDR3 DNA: TGTGCCAGCAGCCCTACTGAGAGCTCCTATAATTCACCCCTCCACTTT; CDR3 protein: CASSPTESSYNSPLHF
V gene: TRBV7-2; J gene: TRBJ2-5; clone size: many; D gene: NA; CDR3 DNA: TGTGCCAGCAGCTCACGAGTAGGGCCGGCTACCCAGTACTTC; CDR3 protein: CASSSRVGPATQYF
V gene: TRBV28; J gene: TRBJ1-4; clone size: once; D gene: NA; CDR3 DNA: TGTGCCAGCAGTCGTCTCGGAGAAAAACTGTTTTTT; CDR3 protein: CASSRLGEKLFF
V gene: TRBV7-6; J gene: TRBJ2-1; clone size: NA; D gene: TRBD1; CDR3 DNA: TGTGCCAGCAGCCCGGGACAGGGTTTTCTCAATGAGCAGTTCTTC; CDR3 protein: CASSPGQGFLNEQFF
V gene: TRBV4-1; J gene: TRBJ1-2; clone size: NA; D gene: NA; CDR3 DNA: TGCGCCAGCAGCCAAGACGAGGCAGTTCGATATGGCTACACCTTC; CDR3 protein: CASSQDEAVRYGYTF
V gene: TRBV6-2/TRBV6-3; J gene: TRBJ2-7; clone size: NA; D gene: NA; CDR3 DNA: TGTGCCAGCACCTGGACGGGATCCTACGAGCAGTACTTC; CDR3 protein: CASTWTGSYEQYF
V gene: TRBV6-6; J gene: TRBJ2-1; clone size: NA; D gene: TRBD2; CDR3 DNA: TGTGCCAGCACCCCACTTCTAGCGGGAGGGCAATTGAGGAATGAGCAGTTCTTC; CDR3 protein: CASTPLLAGGQLRNEQFF
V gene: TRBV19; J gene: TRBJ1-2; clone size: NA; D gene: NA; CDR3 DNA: TGTGCCAGTACTAGCGGGAACTATGGCTACACCTTC; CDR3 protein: CASTSGNYGYTF
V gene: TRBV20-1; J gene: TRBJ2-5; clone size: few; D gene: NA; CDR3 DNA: TGCAGTGCCAAGAACACTGACCAGTCTCAAGAGACCCAGTACTTC; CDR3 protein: CSAKNTDQSQETQYF
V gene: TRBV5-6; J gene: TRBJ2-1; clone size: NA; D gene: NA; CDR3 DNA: TGTGCCAGCAGCTTGGATATAGGACGACTTAACAATGAGCAGTTCTTC; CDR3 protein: CASSLDIGRLNNEQFF
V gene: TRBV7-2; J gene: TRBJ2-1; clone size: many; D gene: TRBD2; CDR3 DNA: TGTGCCAGCAGCTTCATCGTGGGCAGCGGGAGACATGCGGCCCAGTCCTACAATGAGCAGTTCTTC; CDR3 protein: CASSFIVGSGRHAAQSYNEQFF
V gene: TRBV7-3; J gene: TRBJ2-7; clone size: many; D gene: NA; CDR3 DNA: TGTGCCAGCAGCTTAGGGATGAGGGGATCTGACGAGCAGTACTTC; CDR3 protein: CASSLGMRGSDEQYF
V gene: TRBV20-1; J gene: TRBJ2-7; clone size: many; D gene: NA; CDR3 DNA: TGCAGTGCTATATCGGAAAGACCCTACGAGCAGTACTTC; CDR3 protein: CSAISERPYEQYF
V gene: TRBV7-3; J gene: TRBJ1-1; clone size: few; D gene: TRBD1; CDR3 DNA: TGTGCCAGCAGCTTTAGGGGGCCTACGACTGAAGCTTTCTTT; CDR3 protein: CASSFRGPTTEAFF
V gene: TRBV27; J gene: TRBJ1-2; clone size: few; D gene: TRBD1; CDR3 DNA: TGTGCCAGCAGTTCAATGCCAGGGGGCAATGGCTACACCTTC; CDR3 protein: CASSSMPGGNGYTF
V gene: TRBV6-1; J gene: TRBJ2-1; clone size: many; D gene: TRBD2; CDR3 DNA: TGTGCCAGTGGAACGGGGACTAGCGGGAGGGGGAATGAGCAGTTCTTC; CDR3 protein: CASGTGTSGRGNEQFF
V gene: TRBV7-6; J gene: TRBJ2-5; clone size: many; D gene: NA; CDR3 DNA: TGTGCCAGCAGCTTACATGGTAACCAAGAGACCCAGTACTTC; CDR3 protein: CASSLHGNQETQYF
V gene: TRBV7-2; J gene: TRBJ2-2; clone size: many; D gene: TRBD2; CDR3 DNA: TGTGCCAGCAGCATCCCGGGACTACCGAACACCGGGGAGCTGTTTTTT; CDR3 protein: CASSIPGLPNTGELFF
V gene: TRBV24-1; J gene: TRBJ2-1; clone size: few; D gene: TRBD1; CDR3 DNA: TGTGCCACCAGCTTTCCCGGGACAGGCAGGACGAATGAGCAGTTCTTC; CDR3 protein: CATSFPGTGRTNEQFF
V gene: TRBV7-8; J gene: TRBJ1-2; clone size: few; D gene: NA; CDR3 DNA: TGTGCCAGCAGCTTAGAGTTGTATGGCTACACCTTC; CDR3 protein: CASSLELYGYTF
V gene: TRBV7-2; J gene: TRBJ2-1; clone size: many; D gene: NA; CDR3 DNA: TGTGCCAGCAGCTTACTCCTCAATGAGCAGTTCTTC; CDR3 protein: CASSLLLNEQFF
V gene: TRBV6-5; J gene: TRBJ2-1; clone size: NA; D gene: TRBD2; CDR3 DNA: TGTGCCAGCAGTTACCTGACTAGCGGGCGTAACAATGAGCAGTTCTTC; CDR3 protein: CASSYLTSGRNNEQFF
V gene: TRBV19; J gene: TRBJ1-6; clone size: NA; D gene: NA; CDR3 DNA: TGTGCCGCCCGACAGCGAACAAATTCACCCCTCCACTTT; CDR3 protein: CAARQRTNSPLHF
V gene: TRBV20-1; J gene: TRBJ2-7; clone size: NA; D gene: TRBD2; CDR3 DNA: TGCAGTGCTTTCTCCCCGGGACTAGCGGGAGTGGGGACCTACGAGCAGTACTTC; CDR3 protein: CSAFSPGLAGVGTYEQYF
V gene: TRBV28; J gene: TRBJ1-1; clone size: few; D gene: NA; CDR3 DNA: TGTGCCACCGGGATTTTCATGAACACTGAAGCTTTCTTT; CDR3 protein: CATGIFMNTEAFF
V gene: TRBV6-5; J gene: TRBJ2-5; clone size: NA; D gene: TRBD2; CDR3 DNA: TGTGCCAGCAGTCCAGGACTAGCGGGAGGCCTTTTGACCCAGTACTTC; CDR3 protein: CASSPGLAGGLLTQYF
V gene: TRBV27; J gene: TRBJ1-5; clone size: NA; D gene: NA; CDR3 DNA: TGTGCCAGCAGGCCCCGGGGTGGCAATCAGCCCCAGCATTTT; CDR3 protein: CASRPRGGNQPQHF
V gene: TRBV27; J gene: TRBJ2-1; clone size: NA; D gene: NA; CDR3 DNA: TGTGCCAGCAGTCCGATGGGACACTACGGCGATGAGCAGTTCTTC; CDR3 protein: CASSPMGHYGDEQFF
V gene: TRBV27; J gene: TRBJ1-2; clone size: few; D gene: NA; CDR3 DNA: TGTGCCAGCAGTTTATCCCCCCAGTTTGGCTACACCTTC; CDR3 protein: CASSLSPQFGYTF
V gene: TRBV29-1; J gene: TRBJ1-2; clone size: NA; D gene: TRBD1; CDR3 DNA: TGCAGCCCTAAGTTGATCCCCGGGACAGGGGAGGATGGCTACACCTTC; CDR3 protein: CSPKLIPGTGEDGYTF
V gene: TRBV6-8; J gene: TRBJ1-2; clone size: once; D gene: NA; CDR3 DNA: TGTGCCAGCAGTAGACCCCCTGGCTACACCTTC; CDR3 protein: CASSRPPGYTF
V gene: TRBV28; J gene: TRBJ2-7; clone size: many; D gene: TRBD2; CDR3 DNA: TGTGCCAGCAGTTCCATTGACCGACTAGCGGAAACCTACGAGCAGTACTTC; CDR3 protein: CASSSIDRLAETYEQYF
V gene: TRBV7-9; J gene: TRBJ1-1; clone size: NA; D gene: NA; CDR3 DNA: TGTGCCAGCAGCCCGATGAACACTGAAGCTTTCTTT; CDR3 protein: CASSPMNTEAFF
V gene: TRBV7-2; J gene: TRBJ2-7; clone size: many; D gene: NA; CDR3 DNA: TGTGCCAGCAGCTTAGATAGGATCTCCTACGAGCAGTACTTC; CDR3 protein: CASSLDRISYEQYF
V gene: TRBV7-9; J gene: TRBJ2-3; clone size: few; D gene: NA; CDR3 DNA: TGTGCCAGCAGCTCGCGGGACGTTCCAGATACGCAGTATTTT; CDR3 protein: CASSSRDVPDTQYF
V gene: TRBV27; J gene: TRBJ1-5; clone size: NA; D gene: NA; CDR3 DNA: TGTGCCAGCAGTTTAAAGCCACTCAATCAGCCCCAGCATTTT; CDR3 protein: CASSLKPLNQPQHF
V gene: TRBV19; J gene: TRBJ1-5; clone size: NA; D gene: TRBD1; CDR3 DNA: TGTGCCAGTAAGGGACAGAATAGCAATCAGCCCCAGCATTTT; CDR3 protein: CASKGQNSNQPQHF
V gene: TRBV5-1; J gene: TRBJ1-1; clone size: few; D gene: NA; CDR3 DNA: TGCGCCAGCAGCTCGGATGTGGGAACTGAAGCTTTCTTT; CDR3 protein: CASSSDVGTEAFF
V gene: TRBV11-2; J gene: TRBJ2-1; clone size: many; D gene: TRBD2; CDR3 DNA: TGTGCCAGCAGCTTAGTTGGGCGGGAGCCATCCAGTGAGCAGTTCTTC; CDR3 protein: CASSLVGREPSSEQFF
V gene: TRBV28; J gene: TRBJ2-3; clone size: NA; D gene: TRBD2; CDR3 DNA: TGTGCCAGCAGTCTCCTCCAAAGCGGGAGTGGGACAGATACGCAGTATTTT; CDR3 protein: CASSLLQSGSGTDTQYF
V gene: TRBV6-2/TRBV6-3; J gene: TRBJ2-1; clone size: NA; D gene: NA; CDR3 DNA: TGTGCCAGCAGGCCTCAGTACAATGAGCAGTTCTTC; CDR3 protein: CASRPQYNEQFF
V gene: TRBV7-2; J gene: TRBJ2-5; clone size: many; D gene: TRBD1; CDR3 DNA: TGTGCCAGCAGCTTACAGGGGGCCGGGGAGACCCAGTACTTC; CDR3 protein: CASSLQGAGETQYF
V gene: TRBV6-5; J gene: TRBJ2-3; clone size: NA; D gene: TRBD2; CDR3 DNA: TGTGCCAGCAGTGAGGGACTAGCGGGAGGGCCTGGCACAGATACGCAGTATTTT; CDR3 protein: CASSEGLAGGPGTDTQYF
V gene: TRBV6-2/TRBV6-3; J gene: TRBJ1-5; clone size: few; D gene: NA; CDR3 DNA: TGTGCCAGCAGTGTTGACAGGAATCATCAGCCCCAGCATTTT; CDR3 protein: CASSVDRNHQPQHF
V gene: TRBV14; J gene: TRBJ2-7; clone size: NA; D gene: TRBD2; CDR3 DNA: TGTGCCAGCAGCCTACGGGACTACTACTACGAGCAGTACTTC; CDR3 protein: CASSLRDYYYEQYF
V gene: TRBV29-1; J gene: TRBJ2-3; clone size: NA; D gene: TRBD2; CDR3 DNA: TGCAGTCACTATTCCGGTGCGGGAGGGAACACAGATACGCAGTATTTT; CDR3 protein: CSHYSGAGGNTDTQYF
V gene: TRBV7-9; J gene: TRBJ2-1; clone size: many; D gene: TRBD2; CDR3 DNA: TGTGCCAGCAGCTTTTTTCTAGCGGGAGGGCCCCGGAATGAGCAGTTCTTC; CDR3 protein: CASSFFLAGGPRNEQFF
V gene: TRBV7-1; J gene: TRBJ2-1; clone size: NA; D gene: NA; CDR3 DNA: TGTGCCAGCAACCCGGAACGCTCCTACAATGAGCAGTTCTTC; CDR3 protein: CASNPERSYNEQFF
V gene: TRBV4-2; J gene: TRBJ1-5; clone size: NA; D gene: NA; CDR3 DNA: TGTGCCAGCAGCCAAGGTGGGACCAGCAATCAGCCCCAGCATTTT; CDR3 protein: CASSQGGTSNQPQHF
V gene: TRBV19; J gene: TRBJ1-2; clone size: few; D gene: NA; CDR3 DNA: TGTGCCAGTAGTATAGAGTCAGGCGGCTACACCTTC; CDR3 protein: CASSIESGGYTF
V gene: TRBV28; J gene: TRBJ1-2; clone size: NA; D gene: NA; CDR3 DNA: TGTGCCAGCAGTGGTATGGGCTCCGCGCACGGGAACTATGGCTACACCTTC; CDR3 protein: CASSGMGSAHGNYGYTF
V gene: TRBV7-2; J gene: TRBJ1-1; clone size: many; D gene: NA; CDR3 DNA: TGTGCCAGCAGCTTAGTACCTGGGGGGTTGGGTGAAGCTTTCTTT; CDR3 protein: CASSLVPGGLGEAFF
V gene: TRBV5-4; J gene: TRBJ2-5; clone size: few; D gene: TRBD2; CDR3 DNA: TGTGCCAGCCAAGGGACTAGCGGGGAAGAGACCCAGTACTTC; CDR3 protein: CASQGTSGEETQYF
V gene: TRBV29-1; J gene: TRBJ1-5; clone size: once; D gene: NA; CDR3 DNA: TGCAGCGTGGGTGAGACGGATAAGCCCCAGCATTTT; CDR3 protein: CSVGETDKPQHF
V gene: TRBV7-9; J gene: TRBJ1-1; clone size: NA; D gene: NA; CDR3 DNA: TGTGCCAGCAGAGAGTCAGGGTCCTTTGGGGCTTTCTTT; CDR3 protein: CASRESGSFGAFF
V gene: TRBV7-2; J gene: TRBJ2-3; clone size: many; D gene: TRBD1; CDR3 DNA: TGTGCCAGCAGTAAGGGGGGGACAGGGAGTATGCATACGCAGTATTTT; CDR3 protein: CASSKGGTGSMHTQYF
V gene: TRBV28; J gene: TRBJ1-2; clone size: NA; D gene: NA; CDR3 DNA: TGTGCCAGCAATTCCCCGTGGCGTACACCGTACACCTTC; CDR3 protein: CASNSPWRTPYTF